The source of this T cell receptor (beta chain) is a study of early T cells in non-severe SARS-CoV-2 infection. Background on the study: The authors sequenced bulk RNA from unsorted whole blood, leaving chains unpaired. Study-wide points: Lookups in VDJdb leaned toward anti-spike CD8 responses and missed private and CD4 specificities.

As part of library construction, unique molecular identifiers were attached to individual cDNA molecules. TCRdb reprocessed the 5' RACE reads with MiXCR, giving one entry per CDR3 protein. The profile covers 25,000 to 40,000 distinct CDR3 sequences, with roughly 4.5% appearing a single time and 7.9% taken by the ten largest. This clonotype came up a few times. Its antigen is currently unknown. Trimming removed 3 bases from V and 0 bases from J, with 13 bases in between. The CDR3 is 16 residues long. Looked up from germline, CDR1 is LNHDA and CDR2 is SQIVND (reference sequence). The specimen sequenced was whole blood. The chain joins TRBV19 to TRBJ2-3; tentatively, D is TRBD1 (5 bases). The TCR sequence derives from an adult who was a healthcare worker with PCR-confirmed SARS-CoV-2 infection or an uninfected control (not recorded which). The DNA for the CDR3 is TGTGCCAGTAGTATCACAGGCCGCGCTAGCACAGATACGCAGTATTTT. Protein sequence: CASSITGRASTDTQYF.